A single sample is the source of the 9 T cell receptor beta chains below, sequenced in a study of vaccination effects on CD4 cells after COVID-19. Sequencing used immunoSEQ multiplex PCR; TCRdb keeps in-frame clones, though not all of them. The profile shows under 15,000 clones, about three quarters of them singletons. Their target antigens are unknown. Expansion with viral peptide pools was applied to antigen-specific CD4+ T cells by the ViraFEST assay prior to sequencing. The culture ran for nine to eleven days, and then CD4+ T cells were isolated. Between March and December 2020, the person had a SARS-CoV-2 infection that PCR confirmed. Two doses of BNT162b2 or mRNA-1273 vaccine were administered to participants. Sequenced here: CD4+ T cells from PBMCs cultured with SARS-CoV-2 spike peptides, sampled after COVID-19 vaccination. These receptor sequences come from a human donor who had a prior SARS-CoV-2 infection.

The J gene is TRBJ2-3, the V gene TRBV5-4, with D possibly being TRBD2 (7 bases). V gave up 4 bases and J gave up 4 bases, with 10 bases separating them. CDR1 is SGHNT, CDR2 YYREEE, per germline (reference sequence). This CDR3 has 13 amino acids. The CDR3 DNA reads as TGTGCCAGCAGCGGGGGGGGGCCAGATACGCAGTATTTT. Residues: CASSGGGPDTQYF.

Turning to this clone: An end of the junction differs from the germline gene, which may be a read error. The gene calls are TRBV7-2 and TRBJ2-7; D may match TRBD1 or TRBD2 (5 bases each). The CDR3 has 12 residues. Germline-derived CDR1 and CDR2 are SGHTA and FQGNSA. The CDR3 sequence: CASSLSPGPMNF. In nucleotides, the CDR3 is TGTGCCAGCAGCCTATCACCGGGACCAATGAACTTC.

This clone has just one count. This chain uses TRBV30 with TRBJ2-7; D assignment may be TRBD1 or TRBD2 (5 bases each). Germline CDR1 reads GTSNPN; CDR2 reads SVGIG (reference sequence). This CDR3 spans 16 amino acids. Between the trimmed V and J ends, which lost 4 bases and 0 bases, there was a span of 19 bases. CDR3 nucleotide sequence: TGTGCCTGGACCGGGCCCGGGGAAAGGGGCTCCTACGAGCAGTACTTC. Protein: CAWTGPGERGSYEQYF.

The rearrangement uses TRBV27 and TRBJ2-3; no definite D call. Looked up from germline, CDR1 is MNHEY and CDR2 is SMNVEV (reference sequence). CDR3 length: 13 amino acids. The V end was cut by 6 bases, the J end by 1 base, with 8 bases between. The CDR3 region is CASSRRGTDTQYF. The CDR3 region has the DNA TGTGCCAGCAGCCGCCGGGGCACAGATACGCAGTATTTT.

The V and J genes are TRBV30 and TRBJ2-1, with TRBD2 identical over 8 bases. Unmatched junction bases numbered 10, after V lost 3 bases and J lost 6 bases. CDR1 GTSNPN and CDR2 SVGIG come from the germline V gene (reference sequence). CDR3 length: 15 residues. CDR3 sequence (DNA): TGTGCCTGGAGCAGACCCGGGACTAGTTTCAATGAGCAGTTCTTC. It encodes CAWSRPGTSFNEQFF.

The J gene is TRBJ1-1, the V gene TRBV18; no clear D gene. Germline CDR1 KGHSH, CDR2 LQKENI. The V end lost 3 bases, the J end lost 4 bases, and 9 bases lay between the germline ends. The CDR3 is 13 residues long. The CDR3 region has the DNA TGTGCCAGCTCACCTTCGAGTGGCACTGAAGCTTTCTTT. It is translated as CASSPSSGTEAFF.

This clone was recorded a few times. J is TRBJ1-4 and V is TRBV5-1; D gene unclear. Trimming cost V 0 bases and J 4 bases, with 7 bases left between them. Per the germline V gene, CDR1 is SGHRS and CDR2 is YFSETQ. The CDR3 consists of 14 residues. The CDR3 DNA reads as TGCGCCAGCAGCTTGGGGGGTGGTAATGAAAAACTGTTTTTT. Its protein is CASSLGGGNEKLFF.

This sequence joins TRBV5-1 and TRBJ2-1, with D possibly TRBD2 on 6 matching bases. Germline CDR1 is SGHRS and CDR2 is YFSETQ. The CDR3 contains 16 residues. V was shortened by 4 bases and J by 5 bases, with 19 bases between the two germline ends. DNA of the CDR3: TGCGCCAGCAGCACTGGCCCGGAGGGCGCCCACAATGAGCAGTTCTTC. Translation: CASSTGPEGAHNEQFF.

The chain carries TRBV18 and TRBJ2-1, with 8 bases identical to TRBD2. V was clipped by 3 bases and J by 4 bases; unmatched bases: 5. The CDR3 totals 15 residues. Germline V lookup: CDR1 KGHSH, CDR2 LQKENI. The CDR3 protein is CASSPGAGVYNEQFF. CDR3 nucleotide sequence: TGTGCCAGCTCACCGGGAGCGGGGGTATACAATGAGCAGTTCTTC.